This T cell receptor (beta chain) was documented in a study of blood T cell repertoires in COVID-19. Study overall: Italy, Spain and the United States were the sources of the convalescent and acute COVID-19 samples. The analysed material was cDNA or gDNA that came from T cells, B-cell-depleted T cells, or PBMCs.

The CDR3 has 14 residues. CDR1 is MNHEY, CDR2 SMNVEV, per germline (reference sequence). Original handling: Estimation of nucleated cell counts was performed using reference gene primer amplification. Some clones are missing from TCRdb's copy, which holds only in-frame ones; the method was immunoSEQ multiplex PCR. V and J calls plus clone size are reproduced from that table; the DNA served to infer D and trimming. The sample consists of fewer than 65,000 clones, roughly 85% of them appearing once. Concerning this clone: A junction end diverges from the germline sequence, so it may reflect a read error.

The sample consisted of peripheral blood. V is TRBV27 and J is TRBJ2-7, with 8 bases that match TRBD1. The origin of this receptor is a human donor in a cohort sampled during active COVID-19. CDR3 in DNA: TGTGCCAGCAGTCTATCTACAGGGGGATTCGAGCAGTACTTC. It specifies CASSLSTGGFEQYF.